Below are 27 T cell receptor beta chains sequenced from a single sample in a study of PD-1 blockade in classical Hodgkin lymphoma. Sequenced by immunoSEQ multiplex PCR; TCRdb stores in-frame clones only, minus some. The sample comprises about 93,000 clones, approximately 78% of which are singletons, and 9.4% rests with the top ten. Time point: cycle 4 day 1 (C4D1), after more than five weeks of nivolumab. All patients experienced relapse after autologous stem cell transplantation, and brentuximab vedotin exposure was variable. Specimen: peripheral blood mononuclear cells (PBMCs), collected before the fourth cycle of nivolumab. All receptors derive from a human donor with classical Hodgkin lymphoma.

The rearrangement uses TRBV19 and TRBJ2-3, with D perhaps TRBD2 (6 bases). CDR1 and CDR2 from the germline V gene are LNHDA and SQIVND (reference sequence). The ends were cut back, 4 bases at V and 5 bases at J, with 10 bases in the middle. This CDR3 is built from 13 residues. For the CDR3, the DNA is TGTGCCAGTAGTAAGGAGGGGCAAGATACGCAGTATTTT. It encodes CASSKEGQDTQYF.

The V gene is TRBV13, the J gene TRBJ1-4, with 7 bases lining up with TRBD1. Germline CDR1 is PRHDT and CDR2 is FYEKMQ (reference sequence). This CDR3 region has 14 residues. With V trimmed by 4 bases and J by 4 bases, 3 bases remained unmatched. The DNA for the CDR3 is TGTGCCAGCAGCTCGAGACAGGGTAATGAAAAACTGTTTTTT. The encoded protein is CASSSRQGNEKLFF.

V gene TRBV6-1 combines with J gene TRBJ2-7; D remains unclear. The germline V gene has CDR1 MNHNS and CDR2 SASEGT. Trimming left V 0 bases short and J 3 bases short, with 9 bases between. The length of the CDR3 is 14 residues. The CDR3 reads CASSEAWSSYEQYF. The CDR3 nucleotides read TGTGCCAGCAGTGAAGCGTGGTCTAGCTACGAGCAGTACTTC.

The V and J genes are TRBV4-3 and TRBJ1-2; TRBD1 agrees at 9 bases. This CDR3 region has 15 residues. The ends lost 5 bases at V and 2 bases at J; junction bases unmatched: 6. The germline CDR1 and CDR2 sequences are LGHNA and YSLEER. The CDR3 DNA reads TGCGCCAGCAGCTACGACAGGGGGTTCAACTATGGCTACACCTTC. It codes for CASSYDRGFNYGYTF.

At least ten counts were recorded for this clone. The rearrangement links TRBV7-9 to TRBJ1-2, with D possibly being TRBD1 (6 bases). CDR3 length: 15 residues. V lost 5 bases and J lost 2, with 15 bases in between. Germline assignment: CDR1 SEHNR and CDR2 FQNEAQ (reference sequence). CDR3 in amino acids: CASSTRGPDNYGYTF. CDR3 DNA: TGTGCCAGCAGCACCAGGGGACCTGACAACTATGGCTACACCTTC.

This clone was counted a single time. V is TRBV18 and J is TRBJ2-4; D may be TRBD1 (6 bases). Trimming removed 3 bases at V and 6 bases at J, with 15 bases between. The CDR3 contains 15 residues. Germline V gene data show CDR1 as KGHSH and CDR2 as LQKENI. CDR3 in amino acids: CASSPAGVVGNIQYF. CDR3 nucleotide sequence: TGTGCCAGCTCACCGGCAGGGGTTGTGGGAAACATTCAGTACTTC.

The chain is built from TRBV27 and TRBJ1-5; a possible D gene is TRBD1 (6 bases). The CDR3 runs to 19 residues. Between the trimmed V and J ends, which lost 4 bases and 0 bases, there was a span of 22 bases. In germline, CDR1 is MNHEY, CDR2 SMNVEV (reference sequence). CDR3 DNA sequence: TGTGCCAGCAGTTACAGATCTCCGGGGGGGGCATATAGCAATCAGCCCCAGCATTTT. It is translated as CASSYRSPGGAYSNQPQHF.

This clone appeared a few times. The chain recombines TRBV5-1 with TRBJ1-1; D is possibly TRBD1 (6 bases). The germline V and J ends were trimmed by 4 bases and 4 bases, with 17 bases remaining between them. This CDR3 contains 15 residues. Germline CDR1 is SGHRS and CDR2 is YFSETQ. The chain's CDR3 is CASSDGGAATTEAFF. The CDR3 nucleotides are TGCGCCAGCAGCGACGGGGGGGCCGCGACCACTGAAGCTTTCTTT.

The CDR3 here is CASSPPSGQGKYGYTF. CDR3 bases: TGTGCCAGCTCACCCCCCTCGGGACAGGGAAAGTATGGCTACACCTTC. This chain connects TRBV18 to TRBJ1-2; TRBD1 agrees at 9 bases. The CDR3 runs 16 residues. Germline assignment: CDR1 KGHSH and CDR2 LQKENI. The V and J ends lost 3 bases and 5 bases, in that order; junction bases with no gene match: 10.

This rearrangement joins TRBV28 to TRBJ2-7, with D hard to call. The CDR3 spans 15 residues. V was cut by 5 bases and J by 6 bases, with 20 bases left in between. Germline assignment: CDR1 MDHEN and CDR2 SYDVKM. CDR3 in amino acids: CASSPMGYPASEQYF. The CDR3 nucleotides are TGTGCCAGCAGTCCCATGGGGTACCCCGCGAGCGAGCAGTACTTC. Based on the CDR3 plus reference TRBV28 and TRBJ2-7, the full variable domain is DVKVTQSSRYLVKRTGEKVFLECVQDMDHENMFWYRQDPGLGLRLIYFSYDVKMKEKGDIPEGYSVSREKKERFSLILESASTNQTSMYLCASSPMGYPASEQYFGPGTRLTVT.

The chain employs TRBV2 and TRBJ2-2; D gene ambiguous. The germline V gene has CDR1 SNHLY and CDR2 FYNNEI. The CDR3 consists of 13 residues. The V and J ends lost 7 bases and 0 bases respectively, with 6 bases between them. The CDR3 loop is CASNPANTGELFF. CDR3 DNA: TGTGCCAGCAACCCCGCGAACACCGGGGAGCTGTTTTTT.

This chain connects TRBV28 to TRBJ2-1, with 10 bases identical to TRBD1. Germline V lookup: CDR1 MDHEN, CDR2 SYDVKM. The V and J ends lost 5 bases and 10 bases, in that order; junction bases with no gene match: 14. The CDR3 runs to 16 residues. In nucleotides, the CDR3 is TGTGCCAGCAGTACCCCGGGACAGGGGCCACTGGTGGAGCAGTTCTTC. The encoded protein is CASSTPGQGPLVEQFF.

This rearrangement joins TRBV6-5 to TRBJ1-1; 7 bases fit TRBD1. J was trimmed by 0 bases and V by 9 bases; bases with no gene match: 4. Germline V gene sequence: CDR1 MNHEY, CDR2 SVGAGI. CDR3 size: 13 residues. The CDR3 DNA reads TGTGCCAGACAACAGGGGATGAACACTGAAGCTTTCTTT. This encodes CARQQGMNTEAFF.

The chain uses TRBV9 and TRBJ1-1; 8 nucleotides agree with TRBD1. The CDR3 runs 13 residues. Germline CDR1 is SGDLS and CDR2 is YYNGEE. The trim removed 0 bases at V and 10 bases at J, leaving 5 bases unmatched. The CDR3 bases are TGTGCCAGCAGCGTAGAAGGCAGGGGGCGAGCTTTCTTT. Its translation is CASSVEGRGRAFF.

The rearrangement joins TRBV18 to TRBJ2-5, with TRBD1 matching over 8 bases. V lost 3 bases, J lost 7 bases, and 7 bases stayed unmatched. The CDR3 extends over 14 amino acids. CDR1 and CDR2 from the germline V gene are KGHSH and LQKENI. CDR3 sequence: CASSPGQGSRTQYF. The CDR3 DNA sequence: TGTGCCAGCTCACCTGGACAGGGTTCAAGGACCCAGTACTTC. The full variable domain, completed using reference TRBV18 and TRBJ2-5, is NAGVMQNPRHLVRRRGQEARLRCSPMKGHSHVYWYRQLPEEGLKFMVYLQKENIIDESGMPKERFSAEFPKEGPSILRIQQVVRGDSAAYFCASSPGQGSRTQYFGPGTRLLVL.

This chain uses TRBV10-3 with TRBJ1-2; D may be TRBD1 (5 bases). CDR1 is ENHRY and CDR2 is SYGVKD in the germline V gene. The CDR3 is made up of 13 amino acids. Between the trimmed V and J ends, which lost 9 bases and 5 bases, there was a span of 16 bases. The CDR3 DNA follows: TGTGCCATACGAGCGACAGATCAATATGGCTACACCTTC. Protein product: CAIRATDQYGYTF.

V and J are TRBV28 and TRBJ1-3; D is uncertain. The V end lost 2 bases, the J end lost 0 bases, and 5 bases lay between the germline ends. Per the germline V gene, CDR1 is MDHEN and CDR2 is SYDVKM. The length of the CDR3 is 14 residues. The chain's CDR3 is CASSLTDSGNTIYF. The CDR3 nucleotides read TGTGCCAGCAGTTTAACTGACTCTGGAAACACCATATATTTT. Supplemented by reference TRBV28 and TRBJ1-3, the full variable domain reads DVKVTQSSRYLVKRTGEKVFLECVQDMDHENMFWYRQDPGLGLRLIYFSYDVKMKEKGDIPEGYSVSREKKERFSLILESASTNQTSMYLCASSLTDSGNTIYFGEGSWLTVV.

The DNA of the CDR3 is TGTGCCAGCAGCACCAATAACTACGAGCAGTACTTC. This codes for CASSTNNYEQYF. The V and J genes are TRBV7-9 and TRBJ2-7; D not resolved. This CDR3 has 12 amino acids. V was clipped by 5 bases and J by 3 bases, with 8 bases between them. The germline gives CDR1 SEHNR, CDR2 FQNEAQ (reference sequence). Filled out from reference TRBV7-9 and TRBJ2-7, the complete variable domain reads DTGVSQNPRHKITKRGQNVTFRCDPISEHNRLYWYRQTLGQGPEFLTYFQNEAQLEKSRLLSDRFSAERPKGSFSTLEIQRTEQGDSAMYLCASSTNNYEQYFGPGTRLTVT.

The CDR3 loop is CASRPRDSGANVLTF. CDR3 nucleotides: TGTGCCAGCAGGCCGCGAGATTCTGGGGCCAACGTCCTGACTTTC. The chain couples TRBV6-6 to TRBJ2-6; D unresolved. Germline V gene data show CDR1 as MNHNY and CDR2 as SVGAGI (reference sequence). The CDR3 consists of 15 residues. Trimming stripped 6 bases from V and 1 base from J, with 10 bases between.

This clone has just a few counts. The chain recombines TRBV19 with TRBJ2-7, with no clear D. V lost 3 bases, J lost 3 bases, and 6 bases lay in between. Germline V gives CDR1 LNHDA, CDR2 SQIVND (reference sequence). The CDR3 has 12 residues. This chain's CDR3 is CASSMADYEQYF. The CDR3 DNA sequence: TGTGCCAGTAGTATGGCGGACTACGAGCAGTACTTC.

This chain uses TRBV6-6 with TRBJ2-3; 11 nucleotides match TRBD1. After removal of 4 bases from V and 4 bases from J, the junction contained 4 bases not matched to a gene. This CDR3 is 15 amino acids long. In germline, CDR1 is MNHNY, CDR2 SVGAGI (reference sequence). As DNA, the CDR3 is TGTGCCAGCAGTTTTGGACAGGGGGCATCAGATACGCAGTATTTT. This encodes CASSFGQGASDTQYF.

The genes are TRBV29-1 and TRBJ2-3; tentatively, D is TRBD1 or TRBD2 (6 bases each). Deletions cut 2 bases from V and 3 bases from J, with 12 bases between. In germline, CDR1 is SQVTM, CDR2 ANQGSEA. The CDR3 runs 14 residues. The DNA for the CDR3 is TGCAGCGTTGAAAGGGGGGCCCTGACAGATACGCAGTATTTT. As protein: CSVERGALTDTQYF.

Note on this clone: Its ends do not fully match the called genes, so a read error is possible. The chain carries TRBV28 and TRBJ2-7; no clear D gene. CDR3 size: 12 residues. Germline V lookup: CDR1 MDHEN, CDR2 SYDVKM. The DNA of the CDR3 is TGTGCCAGCAGATTATCGAAAGCCCCCCAGTACTTC. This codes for CASRLSKAPQYF.

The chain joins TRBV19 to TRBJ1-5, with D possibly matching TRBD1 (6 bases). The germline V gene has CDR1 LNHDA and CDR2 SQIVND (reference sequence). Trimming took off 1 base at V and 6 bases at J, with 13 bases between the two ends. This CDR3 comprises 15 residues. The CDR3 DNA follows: TGTGCCAGTAGTATAGTGGGGGGCGAGGGTCAGCCCCAGCATTTT. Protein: CASSIVGGEGQPQHF.

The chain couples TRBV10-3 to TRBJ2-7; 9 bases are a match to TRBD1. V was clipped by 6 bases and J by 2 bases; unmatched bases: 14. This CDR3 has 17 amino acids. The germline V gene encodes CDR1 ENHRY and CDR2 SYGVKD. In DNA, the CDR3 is TGTGCCATCAGAGACAGGGGGAATTTAATTGGGCCCTACGAGCAGTACTTC. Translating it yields CAIRDRGNLIGPYEQYF.

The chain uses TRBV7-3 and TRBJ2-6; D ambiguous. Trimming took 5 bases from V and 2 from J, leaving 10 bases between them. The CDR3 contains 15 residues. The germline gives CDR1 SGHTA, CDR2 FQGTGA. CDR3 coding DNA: TGTGCCAGCAGCCTATCTTCACCTGGGGCCAACGTCCTGACTTTC. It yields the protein CASSLSSPGANVLTF.

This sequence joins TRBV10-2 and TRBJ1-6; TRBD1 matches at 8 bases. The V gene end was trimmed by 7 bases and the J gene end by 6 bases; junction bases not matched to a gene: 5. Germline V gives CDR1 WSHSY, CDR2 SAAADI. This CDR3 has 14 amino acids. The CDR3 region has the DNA TGCGCCAGCACCCCGGACAGGGTTAATTCACCCCTCCACTTT. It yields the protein CASTPDRVNSPLHF.